This is a list of T cell receptor beta chains from one sample in a study of a mutant IDH1 vaccine in newly diagnosed glioma. Profiled with immunoSEQ multiplex PCR; TCRdb holds only in-frame clones, not every one. The profile shows 30,000 to 35,000 clones, approximately 50% of them singletons. These receptors are not linked to any known antigen. The specimen comprised PBMCs, sampled from a glioma patient whose treatment included an IDH1 peptide vaccine. These receptors were obtained from a woman younger than 30 with glioma. CDR3s leave out the opening cysteine and the closing phenylalanine or tryptophan. The order of the fields is V gene, clone size, CDR3 length, CDR3 protein. For some rows the clone size is stated as once, few or many, or as a class when expanded; others skip it.

TRBV28 | once | 13 | ASRRGQGSSYEQY
TRBV15 | NA | 11 | ATSRGYLNKQF
TRBV5-1 | NA | 15 | ASSFGTSGIPTDTQY
TRBV13 | NA | 11 | ASSSVHQETQY
TRBV19 | NA | 11 | ASSAYENTEAF
TRBV30 | few | 12 | ACKSRSANEKLF
TRBV11-2 | few | 12 | ASSRGLNNSPLH
TRBV5-4 | few | 13 | ASSLAGGLFGELF
TRBV11-3 | few | 14 | ASSTTGWQGDTEAF
TRBV4-1 | NA | 12 | ASSPTGSAYGYT
TRBV2 | NA | 16 | ASSAGTSGDPSYNEQF
TRBV19 | NA | 9 | ASSMGGTQY
TRBV27 | NA | 14 | ASSSLDRETTDTQY